This T cell receptor beta chain was profiled in a study of regulatory T cells in long-lasting Graves disease. In this sample, this clonotype turned up a few times. Its antigen is still unknown. Construction of TCR beta libraries relied on iRepertoire HTBI primers and on Arm-PCR targeting CDR3 regions. Each CDR3 protein gets one entry after TCRdb re-called the multiplex PCR reads with MiXCR. In the table there are roughly 400,000 distinct CDR3 sequences, approximately 15% of which are singletons. Findings of the study overall: Persistent patients had more shared public clonotypes (around 2,500) than new patients (roughly 940).

The V end was cut by 7 bases, the J end by 2 bases, with 18 bases between. This CDR3 spans 16 amino acids. CDR1 and CDR2 from the germline V gene are SGHVS and FNYEAQ. Noted time point: newly diagnosed GD, antithyroid drugs for less than 3 months. Generation of the TCR library employed RNA extracted from PBMCs. These same data were also listed under a study on T cells in Graves' hyperthyroidism and ophthalmopathy. Per that study: A model using 13 V-J features told ophthalmopathy apart from stable hyperthyroidism.

The chain carries TRBV7-6 and TRBJ2-1, with a weak D call TRBD2 (5 bases). Sequencing used peripheral blood mononuclear cells (PBMCs), obtained at new diagnosis, from a patient treated with antithyroid drugs. The origin of this receptor is a woman in her thirties or forties with Graves disease. The CDR3 region has the DNA TGTGCCAGCACCCTTAACGCGGGTTCTACCTACAATGAGCAGTTCTTC. It yields the protein CASTLNAGSTYNEQFF. Filled out from reference TRBV7-6 and TRBJ2-1, the complete variable domain reads GAGVSQSPRYKVTKRGQDVALRCDPISGHVSLYWYRQALGQGPEFLTYFNYEAQQDKSGLPNDRFSAERPEGSISTLTIQRTEQRDSAMYRCASTLNAGSTYNEQFFGPGTRLTVL.